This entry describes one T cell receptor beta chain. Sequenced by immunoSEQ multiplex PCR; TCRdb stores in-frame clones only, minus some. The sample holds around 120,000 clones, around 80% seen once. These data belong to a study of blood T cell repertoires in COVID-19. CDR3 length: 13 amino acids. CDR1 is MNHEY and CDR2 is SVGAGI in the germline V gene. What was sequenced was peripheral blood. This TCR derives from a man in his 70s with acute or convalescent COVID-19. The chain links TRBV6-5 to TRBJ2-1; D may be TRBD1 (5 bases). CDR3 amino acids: CATSSTGASEQFF. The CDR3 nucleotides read TGTGCAACCAGCTCCACTGGGGCCAGTGAGCAGTTCTTC.